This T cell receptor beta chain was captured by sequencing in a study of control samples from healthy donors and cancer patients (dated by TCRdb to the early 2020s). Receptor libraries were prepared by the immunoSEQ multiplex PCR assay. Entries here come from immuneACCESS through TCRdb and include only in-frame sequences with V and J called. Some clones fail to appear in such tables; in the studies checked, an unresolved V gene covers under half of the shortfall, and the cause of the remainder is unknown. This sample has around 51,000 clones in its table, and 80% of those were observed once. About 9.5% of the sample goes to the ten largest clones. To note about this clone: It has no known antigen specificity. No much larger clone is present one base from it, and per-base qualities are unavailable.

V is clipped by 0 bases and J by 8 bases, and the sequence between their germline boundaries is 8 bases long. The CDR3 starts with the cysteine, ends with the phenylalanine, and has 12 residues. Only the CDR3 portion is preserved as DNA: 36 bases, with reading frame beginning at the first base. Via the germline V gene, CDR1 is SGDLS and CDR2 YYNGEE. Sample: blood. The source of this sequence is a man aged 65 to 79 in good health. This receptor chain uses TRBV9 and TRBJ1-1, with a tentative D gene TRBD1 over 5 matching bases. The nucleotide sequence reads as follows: TGTGCCAGCAGCGTAGGTGGGACCGAAGCTTTCTTT. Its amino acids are CASSVGGTEAFF.